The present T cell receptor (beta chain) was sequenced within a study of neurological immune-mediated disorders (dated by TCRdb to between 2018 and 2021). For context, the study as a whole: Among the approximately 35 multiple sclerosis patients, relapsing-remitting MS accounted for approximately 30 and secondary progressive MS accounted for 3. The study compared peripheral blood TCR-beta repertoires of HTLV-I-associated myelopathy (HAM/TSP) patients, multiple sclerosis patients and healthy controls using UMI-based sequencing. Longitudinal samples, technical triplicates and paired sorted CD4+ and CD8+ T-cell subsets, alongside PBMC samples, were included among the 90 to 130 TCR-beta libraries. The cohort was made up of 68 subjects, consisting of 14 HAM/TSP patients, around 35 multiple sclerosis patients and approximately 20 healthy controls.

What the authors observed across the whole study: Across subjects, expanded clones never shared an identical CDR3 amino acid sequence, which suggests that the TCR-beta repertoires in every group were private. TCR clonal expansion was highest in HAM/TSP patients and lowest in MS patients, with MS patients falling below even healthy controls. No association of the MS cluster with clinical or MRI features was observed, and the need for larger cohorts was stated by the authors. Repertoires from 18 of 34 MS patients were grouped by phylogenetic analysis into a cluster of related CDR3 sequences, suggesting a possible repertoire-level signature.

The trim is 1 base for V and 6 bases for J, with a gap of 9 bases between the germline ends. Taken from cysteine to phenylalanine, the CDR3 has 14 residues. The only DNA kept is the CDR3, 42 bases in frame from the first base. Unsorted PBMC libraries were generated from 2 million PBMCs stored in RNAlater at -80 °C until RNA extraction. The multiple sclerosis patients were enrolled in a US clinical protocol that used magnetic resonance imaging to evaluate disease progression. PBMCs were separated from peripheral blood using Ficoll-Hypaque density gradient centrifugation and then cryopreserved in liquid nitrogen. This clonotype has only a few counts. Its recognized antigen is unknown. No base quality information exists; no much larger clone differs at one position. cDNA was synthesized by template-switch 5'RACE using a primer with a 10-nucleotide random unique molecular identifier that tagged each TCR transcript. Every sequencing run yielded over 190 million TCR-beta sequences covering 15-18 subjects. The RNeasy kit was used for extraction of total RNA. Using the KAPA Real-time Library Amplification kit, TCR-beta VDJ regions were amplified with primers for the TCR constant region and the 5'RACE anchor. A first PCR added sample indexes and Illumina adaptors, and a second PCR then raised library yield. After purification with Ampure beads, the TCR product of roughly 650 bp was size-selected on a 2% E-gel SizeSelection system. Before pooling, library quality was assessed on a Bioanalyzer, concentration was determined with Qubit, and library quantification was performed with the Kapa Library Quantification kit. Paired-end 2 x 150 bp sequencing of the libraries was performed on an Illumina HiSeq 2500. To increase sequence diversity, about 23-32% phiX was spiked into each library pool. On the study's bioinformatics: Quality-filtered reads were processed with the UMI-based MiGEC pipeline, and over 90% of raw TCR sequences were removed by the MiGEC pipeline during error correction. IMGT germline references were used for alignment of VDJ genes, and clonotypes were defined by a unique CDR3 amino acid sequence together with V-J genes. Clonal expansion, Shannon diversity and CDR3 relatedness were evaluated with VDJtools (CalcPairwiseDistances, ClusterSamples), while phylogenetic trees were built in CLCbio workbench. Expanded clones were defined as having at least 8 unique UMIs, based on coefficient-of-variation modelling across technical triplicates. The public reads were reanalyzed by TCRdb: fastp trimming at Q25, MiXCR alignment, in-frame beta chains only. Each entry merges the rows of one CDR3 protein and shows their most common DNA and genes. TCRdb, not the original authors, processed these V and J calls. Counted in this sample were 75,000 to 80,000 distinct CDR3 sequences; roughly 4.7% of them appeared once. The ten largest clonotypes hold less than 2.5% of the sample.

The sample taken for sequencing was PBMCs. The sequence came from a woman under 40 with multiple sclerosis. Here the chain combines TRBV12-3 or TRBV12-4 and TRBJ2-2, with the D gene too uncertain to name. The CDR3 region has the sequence CASSLDDRAGELFF. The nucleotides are TGTGCCAGCAGTTTAGATGACCGAGCCGGGGAGCTGTTTTTT.